Listed below are T cell receptor beta chains from one sample, sequenced in a study of cytotoxic CD8 clonotypes in ibrutinib-treated CLL. TCRdb keeps only in-frame clones here, not all; method: immunoSEQ multiplex PCR. Among 70,000 to 80,000 clones listed, approximately 82% were seen once. The sample here was PBMCs, taken after 24 months of ibrutinib treatment. The receptors were gathered from a human donor with chronic lymphocytic leukemia. The CDR3 runs from the conserved cysteine through the conserved F or W. The D gene is left open where the match is weak. For some rows the clone size is stated as once, few or many, or as a class when expanded; others skip it.

TRBV5-1	-	TRBJ2-2	15	-	TGCGCCAGCAGCGCATGGGGCAGGCCTACCGGGGAGCTGTTTTTT	CASSAWGRPTGELFF
TRBV19	TRBD1	TRBJ2-5	13	few	TGTGCCAGTAGTGCGCAGGGGGCCGAGACCCAGTACTTC	CASSAQGAETQYF
TRBV5-6	-	TRBJ2-7	14	-	TGTGCCAGCAGCTTTCAAAGGGTACGGGGCGAGCAGTACTTC	CASSFQRVRGEQYF
TRBV5-1	-	TRBJ1-3	15	-	TGCGCCAGCAGCTTTTGGGGGGGCTCTGGAAACACCATATATTTT	CASSFWGGSGNTIYF
TRBV28	-	TRBJ2-7	12	-	TGTGCCAGCATCTCTACCGGGGGAGAGCAGTACTTC	CASISTGGEQYF
TRBV7-9	TRBD1	TRBJ2-3	16	-	TGTGCCAGCAGCCCGTGGACAGGGTCGGCCACAGATACGCAGTATTTT	CASSPWTGSATDTQYF
TRBV6-5	-	TRBJ2-4	14	-	TGTGCCAGCAGTTACGACTCCCTCGGAAACATTCAGTACTTC	CASSYDSLGNIQYF
TRBV18	-	TRBJ1-5	14	-	TGTGCCAGCTCACAATCCGGGGACAATCAGCCCCAGCATTTT	CASSQSGDNQPQHF
TRBV7-3	TRBD2	TRBJ2-2	16	-	TGTGCCAGCAGCTTAACGGCCGGGAGGGCCTCCGGGGAGCTGTTTTTT	CASSLTAGRASGELFF
TRBV6-5	-	TRBJ2-5	12	-	TGTGCCGACCCCGGGGGGCGGGAGACCCAGTACTTC	CADPGGRETQYF
TRBV11-3	TRBD2	TRBJ2-1	19	-	TGTGCCAGCAGCCTTACCCCGACTAGCGGGAGTCTTTCCTACAATGAGCAGTTCTTC	CASSLTPTSGSLSYNEQFF
TRBV29-1	TRBD2	TRBJ2-5	13	-	TGCAGCGTCGTAGCGGGCCATCAAGAGACCCAGTACTTC	CSVVAGHQETQYF
TRBV29-1	TRBD2	TRBJ2-7	13	-	TGCAGCGTAGAAGGGGCGGGAGTAAACGAGCAGTACTTC	CSVEGAGVNEQYF
TRBV4-1	TRBD2	TRBJ2-5	18	-	TGCGCCAGCAGCCAAGCTGGACTAGCGGGACCCTCCGGTGAGACCCAGTACTTC	CASSQAGLAGPSGETQYF
TRBV4-2	TRBD2	TRBJ2-5	19	-	TGTGCCAGCAGCCAAGATAGGCTAGCGGGGGCCTCGTCCCAAGAGACCCAGTACTTC	CASSQDRLAGASSQETQYF
TRBV19	-	TRBJ2-1	15	-	TGTGCCCGAAGTGGACCTTACGCGGGGTACAATGAGCAGTTCTTC	CARSGPYAGYNEQFF
TRBV7-2	TRBD1	TRBJ1-6	16	-	TGTGCCAGCAGCTCCTTCCAGGGGGCGAAGAATTCACCCCTCCACTTT	CASSSFQGAKNSPLHF
TRBV28	-	TRBJ1-4	13	-	TGTGCCTCCCAGGTGAGGGCAGGGCAAAAACTGTTTTTT	CASQVRAGQKLFF
TRBV9	-	TRBJ1-1	13	-	TGTGCCAGCAGCGTAAAGGGGGACACTGAAGCTTTCTTT	CASSVKGDTEAFF
TRBV7-6	-	TRBJ1-1	13	-	TGTGCCAGCAGCTTAGGAGTCGGGGCTGAAGCTTTCTTT	CASSLGVGAEAFF
TRBV19	-	TRBJ1-4	15	-	TGTGCCAGTAGTATTTTTGGGGGCGCGGACGAAAAACTGTTTTTT	CASSIFGGADEKLFF
TRBV7-2	-	TRBJ2-7	13	-	TGTGCCAGCAGCCCCTTAACGGGGGTCGAGCAGTACTTC	CASSPLTGVEQYF
TRBV30	-	TRBJ2-5	13	few	TGTGCCTGGAGTCGGGGGATCCAAGAGACCCAGTACTTC	CAWSRGIQETQYF
TRBV7-8	TRBD2	TRBJ2-5	16	-	TGTGCCAGCAGCCCGCTAGCGGGAGTAGGGGGAGAGACCCAGTACTTC	CASSPLAGVGGETQYF
TRBV6-5	-	TRBJ2-7	11	-	TGTGCCAGCAGTGAAGCAGGGGCCAAGTACTTC	CASSEAGAKYF
TRBV5-1	-	TRBJ2-7	14	-	TGCGCCAGCAGCTTTCGGGGTGGCGGGACGGACCAGTACTTC	CASSFRGGGTDQYF
TRBV7-6	TRBD2	TRBJ2-2	16	-	TGTGCCAGCAGCCCTGGACTAGCGGGAGTTGCCGGGGAGCTGTTTTTT	CASSPGLAGVAGELFF
TRBV4-2	-	TRBJ2-5	14	-	TGTGCCAGCAGCCAAGAGAGGCTTCAAGAGACCCAGTACTTC	CASSQERLQETQYF
TRBV30	-	TRBJ1-5	14	-	TGTGCCTGGAGTGGGGGCCCTAGCAATCAGCCCCAGCATTTT	CAWSGGPSNQPQHF
TRBV18	-	TRBJ2-3	13	-	TGTGCCAGCTCACCACCCTCGGGGGATACGCAGTATTTT	CASSPPSGDTQYF
TRBV19	-	TRBJ2-2	14	-	TGTGCCAGTAGTCCACAGGGTTTTACCGGGGAGCTGTTTTTT	CASSPQGFTGELFF
TRBV28	-	TRBJ2-7	11	-	TGTGCCACCACCCGGTCCTACGAGCAGTACTTC	CATTRSYEQYF
TRBV6-6	TRBD2	TRBJ2-7	14	-	TGTGCCAGCAGTTACGCGGGAGGGCCGGCCGAGCAGTACTTC	CASSYAGGPAEQYF
TRBV30	-	TRBJ2-5	12	-	TGTGCCTGGATGGGAGAAAAAGAGACCCAGTACTTC	CAWMGEKETQYF
TRBV6-5	-	TRBJ2-3	14	-	TGTGCCAGCAGTTACTTTGTGGGGACAGATACGCAGTATTTT	CASSYFVGTDTQYF
TRBV9	TRBD2	TRBJ2-7	14	-	TGTGCCAGCAGCGTACTAGCGGGAGGATACGAGCAGTACTTC	CASSVLAGGYEQYF
TRBV2	-	TRBJ2-3	15	-	TGTGCCAGCAGCGAGAACGGAGCAAGCACAGATACGCAGTATTTT	CASSENGASTDTQYF
TRBV30	-	TRBJ2-7	13	-	TGTGCCTGGATCCGCGACTCAACCTACGAGCAGTACTTC	CAWIRDSTYEQYF
TRBV29-1	-	TRBJ2-7	12	-	TGCAGCGGAGGGGACGGACCCTACGAGCAGTACTTC	CSGGDGPYEQYF
TRBV7-9	TRBD1	TRBJ1-1	17	-	TGTGCCAGCAGCTCCCCTCCGGGACAGGGTTTGAACACTGAAGCTTTCTTT	CASSSPPGQGLNTEAFF
TRBV15	TRBD1	TRBJ2-1	16	once	TGTGCCACCAGCAGAGAGAGGGACAGCAGGTACAATGAGCAGTTCTTC	CATSRERDSRYNEQFF
TRBV6-9	TRBD1	TRBJ2-7	15	-	TGTGCCAGCAGTGAGACCGGGACAGGAGTCCACGAGCAGTACTTC	CASSETGTGVHEQYF
TRBV28	TRBD1	TRBJ1-1	12	once	TGTGCCAGTGACAGGGCCCGACGAGGGGCTTTCTTT	CASDRARRGAFF
TRBV9	-	TRBJ1-5	14	few	TGTGCCAGCAGCGATGGGCAGGGTGTACAGCCCCAGCATTTT	CASSDGQGVQPQHF
TRBV30	TRBD2	TRBJ2-4	17	-	TGTGCCTGGACGAGCGGGAGGGCCGTGGAGGCCAAAAACATTCAGTACTTC	CAWTSGRAVEAKNIQYF
TRBV5-6	-	TRBJ2-7	13	-	TGTGCCAGCAGTCTTGGGGTGTCCTACGAGCAGTACTTC	CASSLGVSYEQYF
TRBV19	TRBD2	TRBJ2-2	14	few	TGTGCCAGTAGCTCCGGGACTAGTCCCGGGGAGCTGTTTTTT	CASSSGTSPGELFF
TRBV7-2	-	TRBJ2-3	14	few	TGTGCCAGCAGCTTACCTCTAGGTAGAGGTACGCAGTATTTT	CASSLPLGRGTQYF